A selection of T cell receptor beta chains follows, all from one sample in a study of PD-1 blockade in classical Hodgkin lymphoma. Clones were sequenced by immunoSEQ multiplex PCR, and TCRdb holds only the in-frame ones, with some missing. The data contain about 7,900 clones, around 78% of them singletons. The sequencing used peripheral blood mononuclear cells (PBMCs), collected before the fourth cycle of nivolumab. The receptors were gathered from a human donor with classical Hodgkin lymphoma. Both conserved end residues are part of each CDR3.

TRBV28	TRBJ1-1	CASRAPPTTEAFF
TRBV19	TRBJ1-5	CASSPGPRNSNQPQHF
TRBV15	TRBJ2-7	CATSRTTDSTYEQYF
TRBV28	TRBJ1-2	CASSLEDSNYGYTF
TRBV7-8	TRBJ2-7	CASTSLGTGGYEQYF
TRBV6-6	TRBJ2-7	CASSNRQPHEQYF
TRBV4-1	TRBJ2-2	CASSQDFGAGILRKSGELFF
TRBV28	TRBJ1-5	CASSAHGQSNQPQHF
TRBV4-2	TRBJ2-6	CASSQEVWGSGANVLTF
TRBV2	TRBJ1-4	CASLDRGWEKLFF
TRBV14	TRBJ2-3	CASSHTTGPGDTQYF
TRBV30	TRBJ2-2	CAWTRLSATGELFF
TRBV4-3	TRBJ1-2	CASSQDGPGGYTF
TRBV5-6	TRBJ1-4	CASSTPGQGLRKLFF
TRBV27	TRBJ2-7	CASSLRGYEQYF
TRBV28	TRBJ1-1	CASSLFTEAFF
TRBV28	TRBJ1-6	CASSARDRNNSPLHF
TRBV7-2	TRBJ2-5	CASRPQNQETQYF
TRBV4-2	TRBJ2-7	CASSQEPSYEQYF
TRBV6-5	TRBJ1-6	CASSYSRAGNNSPLHF
TRBV11-2	TRBJ2-1	CASSSSPGTGHEQFF
TRBV5-5	TRBJ2-2	CASSSIQGTTGELFF
TRBV5-6	TRBJ2-7	CASSLGETRLHSYEQYF
TRBV4-1	TRBJ2-7	CASSQDDSSEQYF
TRBV10-3	TRBJ2-7	CAISESDRAHEQYF
TRBV5-5	TRBJ2-3	CASSEQLGGTDTQYF
TRBV2	TRBJ1-1	CASSIEGAFF
TRBV11-2	TRBJ1-6	CASSLAGVNSPLHF
TRBV27	TRBJ2-2	CASRTGGRANTGELFF
TRBV14	-	CASSFTGTSDYEQYF
TRBV7-8	TRBJ2-7	CASSLGSGPAYEQYF
TRBV27	TRBJ2-1	CASSLRTSANSYNEQFF
TRBV28	TRBJ1-1	CASSRTPATEAFF
TRBV5-4	TRBJ1-2	CASSPGKRGTNYGYTF
TRBV19	TRBJ1-5	CASSARTENQPQHF
TRBV28	TRBJ2-2	CASSWTSGGASGELFF
TRBV18	TRBJ2-3	CASQFKWSDTQYF
TRBV28	TRBJ2-7	CASSPLRTGAYEQYF
TRBV6-5	TRBJ1-2	CASTERTGGHGYTF
TRBV5-1	TRBJ2-5	CASSFGPGETQYF
TRBV19	TRBJ2-3	CAFTGYRGDGDTQYF
TRBV28	TRBJ2-3	CASSPIGTASTDTQYF
TRBV2	TRBJ2-7	CASSEAVGVEQYF
TRBV27	TRBJ2-1	CASSSSGAYNEQFF
TRBV6-5	TRBJ1-2	CASSSPGQPNYGYTF
TRBV7-9	TRBJ2-7	CASSEDRGEQYF
TRBV11-3	TRBJ2-5	CASSLGTSGAQETQYF
TRBV5-1	TRBJ2-1	CASTGGSQRVNNEQFF
TRBV2	TRBJ2-1	CASSEASGGYYNEQFF
TRBV5-6	TRBJ1-3	CASSLWEGNTIYF
TRBV10-2	TRBJ2-7	CASRGLAGEYEQYF
TRBV18	TRBJ2-1	CASSPLGQGTINEQFF
TRBV11-2	TRBJ2-1	CASSPGGFPYNEQFF
TRBV15	TRBJ2-7	CATSKQGAYEQYF